The T cell receptor (beta chain) under discussion was sequenced for a study of shared clonotypes between healthy human individuals. The protocol was immunoSEQ multiplex PCR, while the TCRdb copy is restricted to in-frame clones and leaves out a portion. The repertoire has some 2.1 million clones, 85% to 95% of them found once; the top ten carry 0.1% to 0.15%. The V gene's germline CDR1 is MNHEY and CDR2 SVGAGI. The CDR3 is 13 residues long. As to this clone: At one boundary the junction diverges from the germline segment, which might be a read error.

Input material: naive CD4+ T cells sorted from blood. The sample's subset: CD45RA+ positively selected. The source of this sequence is a man between 18 and 29 years old in good health. The chain carries TRBV6-5 and TRBJ1-1, with no clear D. CDR3 DNA sequence: TGTGCCAGCAGTGACTCCGGTCGGACTGAAGCTTTCTTT. Translation: CASSDSGRTEAFF.